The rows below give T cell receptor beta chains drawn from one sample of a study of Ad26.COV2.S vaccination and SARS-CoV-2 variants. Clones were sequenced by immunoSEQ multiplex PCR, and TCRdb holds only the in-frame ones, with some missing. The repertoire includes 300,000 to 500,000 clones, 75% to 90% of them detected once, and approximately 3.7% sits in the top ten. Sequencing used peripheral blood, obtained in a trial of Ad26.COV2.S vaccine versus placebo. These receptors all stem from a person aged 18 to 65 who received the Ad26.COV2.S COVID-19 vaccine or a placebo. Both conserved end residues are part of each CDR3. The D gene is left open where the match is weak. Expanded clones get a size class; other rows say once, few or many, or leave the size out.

CASQTPGHASSNQPQHF TGTGCCAGCCAAACCCCGGGACACGCGAGTTCCAATCAGCCCCAGCATTTT - TRBV19 - TRBJ1-5
CASSSGGPLKTQYF TGCGCCAGCAGCTCCGGAGGGCCTCTAAAGACCCAGTACTTC - TRBV5-1 once TRBJ2-5
CASSYGGSNYGYTF TGTGCCAGCAGCTATGGCGGATCTAACTATGGCTACACCTTC - TRBV7-9 - TRBJ1-2
CASSFWAGELFF TGTGCCAGCAGCTTTTGGGCCGGGGAGCTGTTTTTT - TRBV5-4 - TRBJ2-2
CASSIGQGGGYTF TGTGCCAGCAGCATCGGACAGGGAGGAGGCTACACCTTC TRBD1 TRBV7-2 - TRBJ1-2
CASKVNHTEAFF TGTGCCAGCAAGGTGAATCACACTGAAGCTTTCTTT - TRBV21-1 - TRBJ1-1
CASSEDPYSNQPQHF TGTGCCAGCAGCGAAGACCCTTATAGCAATCAGCCCCAGCATTTT - TRBV7-6 - TRBJ1-5
CASSEVRSNSPLHF TGTGCCAGCAGTGAAGTCAGGAGCAATTCACCCCTCCACTTT - TRBV6-1 - TRBJ1-6
CATTGENTEAFF TGTGCCACCACAGGGGAGAACACTGAAGCTTTCTTT TRBD1 TRBV10-3 - TRBJ1-1
CASSQGTDTEAFF TGTGCCAGCAGCCAGGGAACGGACACTGAAGCTTTCTTT - TRBV3-1/TRBV3-2 once TRBJ1-1
CASSGGLTGYTF TGTGCCAGCAGCGGAGGATTGACTGGCTACACCTTC - TRBV5-6 - TRBJ1-2
CASSEGGVEAFF TGTGCCAGCAGTGAAGGTGGGGTTGAAGCTTTCTTT - TRBV6-1 - TRBJ1-1
CASSPLGQGDWGYTF TGCGCCAGCAGCCCATTAGGGCAGGGAGATTGGGGCTACACCTTC - TRBV4-3 - TRBJ1-2
CASSLWEEAFF TGTGCCAGCAGCTTGTGGGAAGAAGCTTTCTTT - TRBV5-5 - TRBJ1-1
CASSQETQTEAFF TGCGCCAGCAGCCAAGAGACACAAACTGAAGCTTTCTTT - TRBV4-3 - TRBJ1-1
CASTLRGGLTEAFF TGTGCCAGCACCCTAAGGGGTGGTTTGACGGAAGCTTTCTTT - TRBV27 - TRBJ1-1
CASRRYGLNEKLFF TGTGCCAGCAGGAGGTACGGATTGAATGAAAAACTGTTTTTT - TRBV2 - TRBJ1-4
CAYFAAGGRLSEQFF TGTGCCTATTTTGCGGCGGGGGGGAGGCTCTCTGAGCAGTTCTTC TRBD2 TRBV5-4 once TRBJ2-1
CASSDRRGGLNTEAFF TGTGCCAGCTCAGACCGCCGAGGGGGATTGAACACTGAAGCTTTCTTT - TRBV2 - TRBJ1-1
CASSGGQGGETQYF TGTGCCAGCAGCGGGGGACAGGGAGGAGAGACCCAGTACTTC TRBD1 TRBV5-6 - TRBJ2-5
CAISEPPREKLFF TGTGCCATCAGTGAGCCCCCTAGGGAAAAACTGTTTTTT - TRBV10-3 - TRBJ1-4
CASSLGTNSPLHF TGCGCCAGCAGCTTGGGCACAAATTCACCCCTCCACTTT - TRBV5-1 - TRBJ1-6